This is a list of T cell receptor beta chains from one sample in a study of blood T cells in healthy people across ages. MiXCR, run by TCRdb on the 5' RACE reads, gives a single entry per CDR3 protein. The sample contains around 1,600,000 distinct CDR3 sequences, under 55% of which appear only once. The sequenced sample was blood. These receptors all come from a woman between 18 and 29 years old in good health. The CDR3 runs from the conserved cysteine through the conserved F or W. D genes are given only for firm matches. Some rows have no size entry. The others give once, few or many, or a class for an expanded clone.

TRBJ1-1 - few TRBV29-1 TGCAGCGTTGTGGCACCGGGGGACCCAGCTTTCTTT CSVVAPGDPAFF
TRBJ1-4 - - TRBV30 TGTGCCTGGGGCTCGATCCCTTCGGGTGAAAAACTGTTTTTT CAWGSIPSGEKLFF
TRBJ1-2 - - TRBV20-1 TGCAGTGCTAGGACAGTTAACGGCTACACCTTC CSARTVNGYTF
TRBJ2-2 - - TRBV20-1 TGCAGTGCCCAATCGGCTAGTCGAACCGGGGAGCTGTTTTTT CSAQSASRTGELFF
TRBJ1-5 - - TRBV20-1 TGCAGTGCTCTTTCAGAGGGGGGTCAGCCCCAGCATTTT CSALSEGGQPQHF
TRBJ2-4 TRBD1 - TRBV5-1 TGCGCCAGCAGCTTGGGAACGACAGGGGGCAAAAACATTCAGTACTTC CASSLGTTGGKNIQYF
TRBJ2-3 - - TRBV21-1 TGTGCCAGCAGCAGGTCCGGGACTAGCGACACAGATACGCAGTATTTT CASSRSGTSDTDTQYF
TRBJ2-7 - - TRBV27 TGTGCCAGCAGACAGGCCCTCTCCTACAATGAGCAGTACTTC CASRQALSYNEQYF
TRBJ2-3 TRBD2 - TRBV28 TGTGCCAGCAGTCACCGGACTAGCGGGAGCGTGTCAGATACGCAGTATTTT CASSHRTSGSVSDTQYF
TRBJ2-2 - few TRBV20-1 TGCAGTGCTACATCGGACACCCTGGCAGTCTCGAACACCGGGGAGCTGTTTTTT CSATSDTLAVSNTGELFF
TRBJ2-7 - many TRBV4-3 TGCGCCAGCAGCCAAGGCAGGTCCTACGAGCAGTACTTC CASSQGRSYEQYF
TRBJ1-2 - once TRBV7-9 TGTGCCAGCAGCCTCCGGGGGGATTACTATGGCTACACCTTC CASSLRGDYYGYTF